The rows below give T cell receptor beta chains drawn from one sample of a study of molecular identifiers for immune sequencing clone quantification. MiXCR was run by TCRdb on the PCR reads, yielding one entry per CDR3 protein. The sample carries around 320,000 distinct CDR3 sequences, roughly a quarter recorded once. Sequencing used naive CD8+ T cells from blood, with Jurkat cell RNA spiked in. The receptors shown here come from a human donor in good health. Some libraries in this study had Jurkat cell RNA spiked in. CDR3s include the opening cysteine and the closing phenylalanine or tryptophan. The order of the fields is V gene, J gene, D gene, clone size, CDR3 protein, CDR3 DNA. The D gene is left open where the match is weak. Some rows mark clone size as missing; the rest say once, few, many or name a class of expanded clone.

>TRBV29-1|TRBJ1-1|NA|NA
CSVVLGNTEAFF
TGCAGCGTTGTGTTGGGGAACACTGAAGCTTTCTTT
>TRBV9|TRBJ2-2|TRBD2|NA
CASSVGTSMIGELFF
TGTGCCAGCAGCGTAGGGACTAGCATGATCGGGGAGCTGTTTTTT
>TRBV14|TRBJ2-3|TRBD2|few
CASSQASGDTDTQYF
TGTGCCAGCAGCCAAGCCAGCGGGGACACAGATACGCAGTATTTT
>TRBV6-5|TRBJ1-5|TRBD1|few
CASSLYGTANQPQHF
TGTGCCAGCAGCCTATACGGGACAGCGAATCAGCCCCAGCATTTT
>TRBV9|TRBJ2-5|TRBD1|few
CASSSGQDPETQYF
TGTGCCAGCAGCTCGGGACAGGACCCAGAGACCCAGTACTTC
>TRBV20-1|TRBJ1-1|TRBD1|few
CSASMTGGWTEAFF
TGCAGTGCTAGCATGACAGGGGGCTGGACTGAAGCTTTCTTT
>TRBV5-4|TRBJ1-2|NA|NA
CASSLEWGAPYGYTF
TGTGCCAGCAGCTTGGAATGGGGCGCTCCCTATGGCTACACCTTC
>TRBV12-3/TRBV12-4|TRBJ1-1|NA|NA
CASSVTGVGTEAFF
TGTGCCAGCAGTGTAACAGGAGTGGGCACTGAAGCGTTCTTT
>TRBV2|TRBJ2-3|NA|many
CASSELGRGLESTDTQYF
TGTGCCAGCAGTGAATTAGGAAGGGGACTTGAAAGCACAGATACGCAGTATTTT
>TRBV12-3/TRBV12-4|TRBJ1-6|NA|many
CASSFFLGSPLHF
TGTGCCAGCAGTTTTTTCCTCGGGTCACCCCTCCACTTT